The clone carrying this T cell receptor beta chain turned up a few times. The table came from immunoSEQ multiplex PCR; TCRdb's copy has only in-frame clones and leaves some out. Among about 69,000 clones listed, 70% to 90% were seen once. This sample is part of a study of cytotoxic CD8 clonotypes in ibrutinib-treated CLL. The ends were cut back, 8 bases at V and 3 bases at J, with 14 bases in the middle. Germline CDR1 is KGHSH and CDR2 is LQKENI. This CDR3 comprises 13 residues. Material: PBMCs, obtained at disease progression, from a patient treated with ibrutinib. J is TRBJ2-7 and V is TRBV18; possible D gene TRBD1, 5 bases. The sequence was collected from a human donor with chronic lymphocytic leukemia. CDR3 in amino acids: CASRGLLGYEQYF. The DNA of the CDR3 is TGTGCCAGCAGGGGCCTACTTGGCTACGAGCAGTACTTC.